These T cell receptor beta chains were read from a single sample in a study of human T cells and chemical hapten exposure. MiXCR was run by TCRdb on the RACE reads, yielding one entry per CDR3 protein. In the table there are over 85,000 distinct CDR3 sequences, 12% of which are singletons. The input for sequencing was whole blood, taken in connection with sensitization to the hapten diphenylcyclopropenone (DPC). The receptor set was obtained from a middle-aged woman with alopecia areata. Some clones in this sample may be carry-over from other donors' samples. The CDR3 runs from the conserved cysteine through the conserved F or W. D genes are given only for firm matches. For some rows the clone size is stated as once, few or many, or as a class when expanded; others skip it.

CDR3 DNA	CDR3 protein	J gene	D gene	clone size	V gene
TGCAGCGTCAACAGGGAAACAGATACGCAGTATTTT	CSVNRETDTQYF	TRBJ2-3	.	few	TRBV29-1
TGTGCCAGCAGCGTAGGGGTTCAATCCCAAGAGACCCAGTACTTC	CASSVGVQSQETQYF	TRBJ2-5	.	many	TRBV9
TGCAGTGCTAGAGGGGGAGCATCGGGCGACGAGCAGTACTTC	CSARGGASGDEQYF	TRBJ2-7	.	.	TRBV20-1
TGTGCCAGCAGCTTCAATACCGTCTACGAGCAGTACTTC	CASSFNTVYEQYF	TRBJ2-7	.	.	TRBV7-9
TGTGCCAGCAGTTATGAGACCCAGTACTTC	CASSYETQYF	TRBJ2-5	.	many	TRBV6-2/TRBV6-3
TGCAGCGTTGTTGTAGTAAAGGGCTATGGCTACACCTTC	CSVVVVKGYGYTF	TRBJ1-2	.	few	TRBV29-1
TGCGCCAGCAGCCAAGCCCAAGGCGTCTTCGGGTCCTACGAGCAGTACTTC	CASSQAQGVFGSYEQYF	TRBJ2-7	.	few	TRBV4-3
TGCAGCGCCCTCGACAAAAGAAGAGTCACAGATACGCAGTATTTT	CSALDKRRVTDTQYF	TRBJ2-3	.	few	TRBV29-1
TGTGCCAGCAGCCCTGAGGCGTTTCAAGAGACCCAGTACTTC	CASSPEAFQETQYF	TRBJ2-5	.	few	TRBV7-2
TGTGCCAGCAGTAAACAGGGGACAGAGATCAACGAGCAGTACTTC	CASSKQGTEINEQYF	TRBJ2-7	TRBD1	few	TRBV11-2
TGTGCCAGCAGCGTAGGACTAGCCTCCACAGATACGCAGTATTTT	CASSVGLASTDTQYF	TRBJ2-3	TRBD2	few	TRBV7-2
TGCGCCAGCAGCCGGACTAGCGGAGGGTTTGATGATACGCAGTATTTT	CASSRTSGGFDDTQYF	TRBJ2-3	TRBD2	.	TRBV4-3
TGTGCCTGGAGTCTAGGCCAACCTTATAATTCACCCCTCCACTTT	CAWSLGQPYNSPLHF	TRBJ1-6	.	few	TRBV30
TGTGCCAGCAGCTTATCGGAGAGCACTGAAGCTTTCTTT	CASSLSESTEAFF	TRBJ1-1	.	medium-sized	TRBV7-6
TGTGCCAGCTCACCACGCTCTAGCACGGAGACGGCTGGCTACACCTTC	CASSPRSSTETAGYTF	TRBJ1-2	.	.	TRBV18
TGTGCCAGCAGCTTAATTAGGGGCTCTGGAAACACCATATATTTT	CASSLIRGSGNTIYF	TRBJ1-3	.	few	TRBV7-2
TGTGCCAGCAGTTCCCGGGAGTTCCAAGAGACCCAGTACTTC	CASSSREFQETQYF	TRBJ2-5	.	few	TRBV5-5
TGCAGTTCATCCGACGACTACGAGCAGTACTTC	CSSSDDYEQYF	TRBJ2-7	.	many	TRBV20-1
TGTGCCAGCAGTTTCGAGGGGTTGAAACTGTTTTTT	CASSFEGLKLFF	TRBJ1-4	.	few	TRBV6-6
TGTGCCAGCAGCTATCGACAGGGCCCACAAGAGACCCAGTACTTC	CASSYRQGPQETQYF	TRBJ2-5	TRBD1	few	TRBV7-6
TGTGCCAGCTCACCCCCGGGACAGGGGGTACATGAGCAGTTCTTC	CASSPPGQGVHEQFF	TRBJ2-1	TRBD1	many	TRBV18
TGTGCCAGCAGTCCTCGACTAGCGGGAGCAAGCTACGAGCAGTACTTC	CASSPRLAGASYEQYF	TRBJ2-7	TRBD2	few	TRBV6-6
TGCAGTGCTGACCTCGGTTTCGGAGAGACCCAGTACTTC	CSADLGFGETQYF	TRBJ2-5	.	many	TRBV20-1
TGTGCCACCAGTGTTCTCCCCTCTGGGGGACTAGCGGGAGCCGACAATGAGCAGTTCTTC	CATSVLPSGGLAGADNEQFF	TRBJ2-1	TRBD2	.	TRBV24-1
TGTGCCAGCAGCCAAGTCTCCGGGAGGGGCCCCTACGAGCAGTACTTC	CASSQVSGRGPYEQYF	TRBJ2-7	TRBD2	.	TRBV14
TGTGCCAGCCAGGGGCGGACCCAGTACTTC	CASQGRTQYF	TRBJ2-5	.	.	TRBV6-6
TGTGCCAGCAGCTCGGGACAGCCAGATTACGAGCAGTACTTC	CASSSGQPDYEQYF	TRBJ2-7	TRBD1	many	TRBV28
TGTGCCAGCAGCCCTGGACAGGGGGGAGGCACCATATATTTT	CASSPGQGGGTIYF	TRBJ1-3	TRBD1	few	TRBV3-1
TGTGCCAGCACCTCAAGGGACGGATACAATGAGCAGTTCTTC	CASTSRDGYNEQFF	TRBJ2-1	.	.	TRBV12-3/TRBV12-4
TGTGCCAGCAGCTCCCTCCTTCGCGGGGAGCTGTTTTTT	CASSSLLRGELFF	TRBJ2-2	.	medium-sized	TRBV7-3
TGTGCCAGCAGTTACTCCCGGGGCGCTGAAGCTTTCTTT	CASSYSRGAEAFF	TRBJ1-1	.	few	TRBV6-2/TRBV6-3
TGTGCCAGCAGCCTTACAGGACCCGCTCTTGGGGGTACGTTTAGTAGCAATCAGCCCCAGCATTTT	CASSLTGPALGGTFSSNQPQHF	TRBJ1-5	.	.	TRBV4-2
TGTGCCTGGAGCCCAGGGGGCTTTGGGGAGACCCAGTACTTC	CAWSPGGFGETQYF	TRBJ2-5	TRBD1	.	TRBV30
TGTGCCATCAGTGAATCGGCAGGGGTCGGGGAGCAGTACTTC	CAISESAGVGEQYF	TRBJ2-7	.	.	TRBV10-3
TGTGCCAGCACCCCGGGCCAGGATGAGCAGTTCTTC	CASTPGQDEQFF	TRBJ2-1	.	few	TRBV28
TGCAGTGCTAGAAGGACTAGCATCTACGAGCAGTACTTC	CSARRTSIYEQYF	TRBJ2-7	TRBD2	.	TRBV20-1
TGTGCCAGCAGTTTCGACAGAACGTATGCTGGCTACACCTTC	CASSFDRTYAGYTF	TRBJ1-2	.	.	TRBV12-3/TRBV12-4
TGCAGTGCTAGAGATCCGCGTCAGGGCGATGAGCAGTTCTTC	CSARDPRQGDEQFF	TRBJ2-1	.	few	TRBV20-1
TGTGCCAGCTCAGATCGACAGGATTCACCCCTCCACTTT	CASSDRQDSPLHF	TRBJ1-6	.	.	TRBV18
TGTGCCAACCCTTCGACAGGCCTTAATCAGCCCCAGCATTTT	CANPSTGLNQPQHF	TRBJ1-5	.	many	TRBV3-1
TGTGCCAGCTCACCACCAAGGAACGCTCCTAGCGGGGATACGCAGTATTTT	CASSPPRNAPSGDTQYF	TRBJ2-3	TRBD2	.	TRBV18
TGCAGCGTTGAGAGGGGTACTAACTATGGCTACACCTTC	CSVERGTNYGYTF	TRBJ1-2	.	few	TRBV29-1
TGTGCCAGCAGCCCAGGGCGAGCTAGGACCCAGTACTTC	CASSPGRARTQYF	TRBJ2-5	.	.	TRBV6-6
TGTGCCAGCAGTGAACCCAGGGGGCCCTACGAGCAGTACTTC	CASSEPRGPYEQYF	TRBJ2-7	TRBD1	.	TRBV6-5